A single sample gave rise to the 21 T cell receptor beta chains below, sequenced in a study of human T cells and chemical hapten exposure. The time point denotes: patch test 1, 2 weeks after DPC sensitization. Treatment in this sample: therapeutic diphenylcyclopropenone sensitization with weekly scalp DPC. TCRdb re-called the RACE reads with MiXCR, one entry per CDR3 protein. Of approximately 100,000 distinct CDR3 sequences in the sample, about 10% are singletons; the top ten hold roughly 3.3%. The source was whole blood, collected in connection with sensitization to the hapten diphenylcyclopropenone (DPC). The source is a woman in her thirties or forties with alopecia areata. Some clones in this sample may be carry-over from other donors' samples.

This clonotype turned up a few times. The J gene is TRBJ1-1, the V gene TRBV5-5; a possible D gene is TRBD1 (5 bases). This CDR3 is 15 amino acids long. CDR1 SGHKS and CDR2 YYEKEE come from the germline V gene (reference sequence). Trimming stripped 0 bases from V and 1 base from J, with 10 bases between. As DNA, the CDR3 is TGTGCCAGCAGCTTGGAGGGCAGGGAGAACACTGAAGCTTTCTTT. This encodes CASSLEGRENTEAFF. Looking up the rest from reference TRBV5-5 and TRBJ1-1 gives the full variable domain: DAGVTQSPTHLIKTRGQQVTLRCSPISGHKSVSWYQQVLGQGPQFIFQYYEKEERGRGNFPDRFSARQFPNYSSELNVNALLLGDSALYLCASSLEGRENTEAFFGQGTRLTVV.

This clonotype was observed a handful of times. The chain recombines TRBV7-2 with TRBJ2-2, with 8 positions matching TRBD1. V gave up 5 bases and J gave up 5 bases; unmatched junction bases: 7. The CDR3 covers 15 residues. The V gene's germline CDR1 is SGHTA and CDR2 FQGNSA. The CDR3 reads CASSQDRGRTGELFF. The CDR3 nucleotides are TGTGCCAGCAGCCAAGACAGGGGAAGGACCGGGGAGCTGTTTTTT.

This clonotype was found many times. The J gene is TRBJ2-1, the V gene TRBV7-2; D gene uncertain. Trimming took off 5 bases at V and 6 bases at J, with 11 bases between the two ends. The CDR3 covers 13 residues. CDR1 is SGHTA, CDR2 FQGNSA, per germline. The chain's CDR3 is CASSRRLTNEQFF. CDR3 DNA sequence: TGTGCCAGCAGCCGCAGACTTACCAATGAGCAGTTCTTC.

This clonotype has a count of ten or more. The chain employs TRBV7-2 and TRBJ2-7, with 9 bases lining up with TRBD2. The ends lost 10 bases at V and 4 bases at J; junction bases unmatched: 8. The CDR3 has 13 amino acids. The germline CDR1 and CDR2 sequences are SGHTA and FQGNSA. The CDR3 spells CAIGGLAGYEQYF. The CDR3 bases are TGTGCCATCGGCGGGCTAGCGGGGTACGAGCAGTACTTC.

With regard to this clonotype: With a much larger clone just one base away, this may be a read error. The chain carries TRBV5-4 and TRBJ1-2; no clear D. Per the germline V gene, CDR1 is SGHNT and CDR2 is YYREEE (reference sequence). Trimming left V 7 bases short and J 4 bases short, with 20 bases between. The CDR3 extends over 15 amino acids. The DNA for the CDR3 is TGTGCCAGCTGCCCCGCGGGGAGTCTTTCCTATGGCTACACCTTC. Its protein product is CASCPAGSLSYGYTF. Full variable domain (outside the CDR3, taken from reference TRBV5-4 and TRBJ1-2): ETGVTQSPTHLIKTRGQQVTLRCSSQSGHNTVSWYQQALGQGPQFIFQYYREEENGRGNFPPRFSGLQFPNYSSELNVNALELDDSALYLCASCPAGSLSYGYTFGSGTRLTVV.

This clonotype has only a few counts. V and J are TRBV13 and TRBJ1-2; 8 positions match TRBD1. This CDR3 comprises 15 residues. CDR1 is PRHDT, CDR2 FYEKMQ, per germline (reference sequence). Trimming at V came to 5 bases and at J to 4 bases, leaving 9 bases not matched to a gene. CDR3 in DNA: TGTGCCAGCAGCCCGCAGGGGGCGCGAGGCTATGGCTACACCTTC. Translation gives CASSPQGARGYGYTF.

The V gene is TRBV15, the J gene TRBJ2-7; 7 bases line up with TRBD1. This CDR3 contains 14 residues. Trimming at V came to 3 bases and at J to 3 bases, leaving 5 bases not matched to a gene. The germline V gene has CDR1 LNHNV and CDR2 YYDKDF (reference sequence). CDR3: CATSSTGTVYEQYF. DNA for the CDR3: TGTGCCACCAGCAGTACCGGGACAGTCTACGAGCAGTACTTC.

A few counts support this clonotype. This chain joins TRBV6-2 or TRBV6-3 and TRBJ1-1; D gene ambiguous. Germline loops: CDR1 MNHEY, CDR2 SVGEGT. The CDR3 is 14 amino acids. Trimming cost V 2 bases and J 2 bases, with 9 bases left between them. The CDR3 is CASSYVTANTEAFF. As DNA, the CDR3 is TGTGCCAGCAGTTACGTAACAGCTAACACTGAAGCTTTCTTT.

This clonotype was observed a few times. V is TRBV12-3 or TRBV12-4 and J is TRBJ2-7; D not resolved. V shed 3 bases and J shed 4 bases, with 13 bases lying between them. The CDR3 covers 14 residues. DNA for the CDR3: TGTGCCAGCAGTTTTGGCCCACCCCCTTACGAGCAGTACTTC. Protein sequence: CASSFGPPPYEQYF.

There are many counts of this clonotype. The chain links TRBV7-6 to TRBJ1-5; D uncertain. The V end was cut by 5 bases, the J end by 4 bases, with 15 bases between. Germline V gives CDR1 SGHVS, CDR2 FNYEAQ. The CDR3 has 15 residues. In nucleotides, the CDR3 is TGTGCCAGCAGCGTGACACCCACCGCAAATCAGCCCCAGCATTTT. It yields the protein CASSVTPTANQPQHF.

This clonotype has ten or more counts. The V call is TRBV6-2 or TRBV6-3, the J call TRBJ2-1, with TRBD1 identical over 8 bases. J was trimmed by 12 bases and V by 6 bases; bases with no gene match: 7. Germline loops: CDR1 MNHEY, CDR2 SVGEGT. The CDR3 is 12 amino acids. In DNA, the CDR3 is TGTGCCAGCAGGGACAGGGTCGGTGGGCAGTTCTTC. Amino acid sequence: CASRDRVGGQFF.

The V call is TRBV20-1, the J call TRBJ1-5; D is ambiguous. The CDR3 runs 14 residues. Trimming shortened V by 1 base and J by 0 bases, and 7 bases separated the two germline ends. The germline gives CDR1 DFQATT, CDR2 SNEGSKA (reference sequence). This chain's CDR3 is CSARAGNSNQPQHF. Here the CDR3 DNA reads TGCAGTGCTAGAGCGGGAAATAGCAATCAGCCCCAGCATTTT.

This clonotype came up a few times. The chain joins TRBV6-5 to TRBJ1-1; D may be TRBD1 (6 bases). Trimming took off 7 bases at V and 0 bases at J, with 18 bases between the two ends. The CDR3 covers 16 residues. The V gene's germline CDR1 is MNHEY and CDR2 SVGAGI. The CDR3 sequence is CASTTKRGVMNTEAFF. The CDR3 DNA is TGTGCCAGCACCACAAAGAGGGGGGTCATGAACACTGAAGCTTTCTTT.

This clonotype was detected only a few times. The V gene is TRBV6-2 or TRBV6-3, the J gene TRBJ2-6; a weak D match, TRBD2 (6 bases). The CDR3 runs 15 residues. V lost 6 bases and J 3 bases, leaving 12 bases between the germline ends. Germline assignment: CDR1 MNHEY and CDR2 SVGEGT. CDR3 in DNA: TGTGCCAGCAGATGGAGGGCGGTTGGGGCCAACGTCCTGACTTTC. Its protein product is CASRWRAVGANVLTF.

The chain couples TRBV27 to TRBJ2-7, with TRBD2 identical over 10 bases. V lost 3 bases to trimming and J lost 3 bases; unmatched junction nucleotides: 5. Germline CDR1 reads MNHEY; CDR2 reads SMNVEV (reference sequence). This CDR3 spans 15 amino acids. The CDR3 loop is CASSLGTSAFYEQYF. CDR3 nucleotides: TGTGCCAGCAGTTTGGGGACTAGCGCTTTCTACGAGCAGTACTTC.

This clonotype turned up a few times. The chain joins TRBV27 to TRBJ1-2; TRBD1 is a possible D gene (6 bases). Germline CDR1 MNHEY, CDR2 SMNVEV (reference sequence). CDR3 length equals 14 residues. V shed 2 bases and J shed 7 bases, with 14 bases lying between them. CDR3 nucleotide sequence: TGTGCCAGCAGTTTAGTTAGGGGGTTCAGTGGCTACACCTTC. Amino acids: CASSLVRGFSGYTF.

As to this clonotype: Since no conserved phenylalanine or tryptophan closes the CDR3, a read error is the likely cause. It is unclear where the CDR3 begins or ends on the DNA, so no DNA is shown, and the CDR3 is as TCRdb lists it. V gene TRBV6-2 or TRBV6-3 combines with J gene TRBJ2-1; TRBD1 was called by the table and not checked on the DNA. The CDR3 is made up of 12 amino acids, end residues included. Germline lookup yields CDR1 MNHEY and CDR2 SVGEGT. The CDR3 spells CASSYSMLPGVM.

This chain joins TRBV29-1 and TRBJ1-1; D may be TRBD1 (5 bases). Trimming removed 3 bases at V and 4 bases at J, with 12 bases between. CDR1 is SQVTM, CDR2 ANQGSEA, per germline. This CDR3 comprises 13 residues. CDR3: CSVEGQGLTEAFF. In nucleotides, the CDR3 is TGCAGCGTTGAGGGGCAGGGACTCACTGAAGCTTTCTTT.

This clonotype was seen many times. The chain combines TRBV6-5 with TRBJ2-7; 7 bases match TRBD1. Unmatched junction bases numbered 8, after V lost 5 bases and J lost 4 bases. The CDR3 spans 14 residues. Germline CDR1 is MNHEY and CDR2 is SVGAGI. DNA of the CDR3: TGTGCCAGCAGTCCCCGACAGGGTAAATACGAGCAGTACTTC. It is translated as CASSPRQGKYEQYF.

The gene calls are TRBV5-1 and TRBJ2-7; 9 bases fit TRBD2. The length of the CDR3 is 15 residues. J lost 2 bases, V lost 0 bases, and 3 bases had no gene match. Germline V gene sequence: CDR1 SGHRS, CDR2 YFSETQ. CDR3 in amino acids: CASSLGLAVTYEQYF. CDR3 nucleotides: TGCGCCAGCAGCTTGGGACTAGCGGTAACCTACGAGCAGTACTTC.

This clonotype was counted at least ten times. The chain carries TRBV14 and TRBJ1-1; 7 bases are shared with TRBD1. V lost 3 bases and J lost 8; bases outside the gene matches: 3. The CDR3 contains 12 residues. Germline assignment: CDR1 SGHDN and CDR2 FVKESK. This CDR3 is CASSQNRGEAFF. The CDR3 nucleotides read TGTGCCAGCAGCCAGAACAGGGGAGAAGCTTTCTTT.